The 26 T cell receptor beta chains given below trace back to one sample, sequenced in a study of T cells in Graves' hyperthyroidism and ophthalmopathy. TCR beta CDR3 regions were amplified from RNA transcripts. Carried out on the TCR CDR3, a first-round RT-PCR used the HTBI primer set. Each CDR3 protein is one row after TCRdb ran MiXCR on the multiplex PCR reads. The sample lists approximately 430,000 distinct CDR3 sequences; approximately 14% were seen once. Sequencing was done on a sample of blood. These receptor sequences come from a woman aged 18-29 years with Graves' hyperthyroidism.

This clonotype was counted ten times or more. The V and J genes are TRBV12-3 or TRBV12-4 and TRBJ1-1; D might be TRBD1 (6 bases). The CDR3 contains 15 residues. Trimming pared 3 bases from V and 4 bases from J, leaving 15 bases between. CDR3 nucleotide sequence: TGTGCCAGCAGTTTTTCAGGGGCTGCAGGCACTGAAGCTTTCTTT. This sequence encodes CASSFSGAAGTEAFF.

This clonotype was seen at least ten times. The chain is built from TRBV18 and TRBJ2-1, with D perhaps matching TRBD2 (6 bases). The CDR3 spans 11 residues. V was pared by 8 bases and J by 8 bases, with 10 bases between. Germline V gives CDR1 KGHSH, CDR2 LQKENI. The CDR3 region is CASSPGDEQFF. The CDR3 nucleotides read TGTGCCAGCAGCCCGGGGGATGAGCAGTTCTTC.

V gene TRBV7-2 combines with J gene TRBJ1-1; weak D call: TRBD1 (5 bases). CDR1 is SGHTA, CDR2 FQGNSA, per germline. This CDR3 spans 15 amino acids. V shed 1 base and J shed 6 bases, with 15 bases lying between them. This CDR3 is CASSLGSSWDAEAFF. DNA of the CDR3: TGTGCCAGCAGCTTAGGTAGTAGTTGGGACGCTGAAGCTTTCTTT.

This clonotype has ten or more counts. The chain carries TRBV6-1 and TRBJ2-3; D is ambiguous. Deletions cut 6 bases from V and 0 bases from J, with 16 bases between. The germline V gene has CDR1 MNHNS and CDR2 SASEGT. This CDR3 is 16 amino acids long. CDR3 residues: CASSRKAMPSTDTQYF. The CDR3 region has the DNA TGTGCCAGCAGCCGAAAGGCTATGCCTAGCACAGATACGCAGTATTTT.

This clonotype has only a few counts. The chain is built from TRBV19 and TRBJ2-2; the D gene is possibly TRBD1 (5 bases). The CDR3 consists of 15 residues. The V end was cut by 6 bases, the J end by 4 bases, with 15 bases between. Germline CDR1 reads LNHDA; CDR2 reads SQIVND (reference sequence). The CDR3 sequence is CASSVGHVATGELFF. CDR3 bases: TGTGCCAGTAGCGTGGGGCACGTTGCCACCGGGGAGCTGTTTTTT.

This clonotype appeared many times. The V gene is TRBV7-9, the J gene TRBJ2-7; tentative D call: TRBD2 (5 bases). V dropped 4 bases and J dropped 2 bases, with 21 bases sitting between them. CDR1 and CDR2 (germline): SEHNR, FQNEAQ (reference sequence). This CDR3 comprises 17 residues. The DNA for the CDR3 is TGTGCCAGCAGCTCAACTTCGGGGTTAGTCCGGACCTACGAGCAGTACTTC. It codes for CASSSTSGLVRTYEQYF.

This clonotype was detected many times. The chain has TRBV5-6 and TRBJ1-1; D is perhaps TRBD1 (6 bases). This CDR3 region has 16 residues. V was trimmed by 4 bases and J by 0 bases, leaving 16 bases between them. Germline loops: CDR1 SGHDT, CDR2 YYEEEE. The CDR3 DNA follows: TGTGCCAGCAGCCGACGAAGGACAGCCATGAACACTGAAGCTTTCTTT. Translation: CASSRRRTAMNTEAFF.

This clonotype showed up just a few times. The rearrangement joins TRBV19 to TRBJ1-1; possible D gene TRBD1, 6 bases. Germline V lookup: CDR1 LNHDA, CDR2 SQIVND (reference sequence). The CDR3 totals 14 residues. V dropped 8 bases and J dropped 6 bases, with 19 bases sitting between them. CDR3 residues: CASSMGQGWAEAFF. As DNA, the CDR3 is TGTGCCAGTTCCATGGGCCAGGGGTGGGCTGAAGCTTTCTTT.

This clonotype appeared a few times. CDR3 loop: CASSLRQGAGNEQFF. The CDR3 coding sequence is TGTGCCAGCAGTTTAAGACAGGGGGCGGGAAATGAGCAGTTCTTC. The gene calls are TRBV12-3 or TRBV12-4 and TRBJ2-1; 10 bases match TRBD1. This CDR3 is built from 15 residues. V shed 2 bases and J 7 bases; nucleotides not matched to a gene: 5.

Worth noting for this clonotype: A much larger clone lies a single base off, so this may be a read error. This chain joins TRBV28 and TRBJ2-1; 14 positions agree with TRBD2. With 3 bases clipped from V and 2 bases from J, the junction kept 15 bases outside the gene matches. CDR1 and CDR2 (germline): MDHEN, SYDVKM. The CDR3 length is 21 residues. CDR3 sequence: CASSFHPGLAGEGRPYNEQFF. The DNA of the CDR3 is TGTGCCAGCAGTTTTCATCCGGGACTAGCGGGAGAAGGGAGGCCCTACAATGAGCAGTTCTTC. Full variable domain (rest looked up from reference TRBV28 and TRBJ2-1): DVKVTQSSRYLVKRTGEKVFLECVQDMDHENMFWYRQDPGLGLRLIYFSYDVKMKEKGDIPEGYSVSREKKERFSLILESASTNQTSMYLCASSFHPGLAGEGRPYNEQFFGPGTRLTVL.

Many counts were recorded for this clonotype. The rearrangement joins TRBV5-5 to TRBJ2-7, with D perhaps matching TRBD2 (6 bases). Between the trimmed V and J ends, which lost 4 bases and 7 bases, there was a span of 18 bases. Germline lookup yields CDR1 SGHKS and CDR2 YYEKEE (reference sequence). The CDR3 covers 14 residues. In DNA form, the CDR3 reads TGTGCCAGCAGCCCTGGACACGGGGGTTGGGAGCAGTACTTC. It specifies CASSPGHGGWEQYF.

This clonotype was counted at least ten times. This rearrangement joins TRBV18 to TRBJ2-7; 11 bases map to TRBD2. V lost 4 bases, J lost 7 bases, and 15 bases stayed unmatched. Germline assignment: CDR1 KGHSH and CDR2 LQKENI. This CDR3 is built from 17 residues. The DNA of the CDR3 is TGTGCCAGCTCACGGGTTTCTTCGGGGACTAGCGGCCAGGAGCAGTACTTC. This codes for CASSRVSSGTSGQEQYF.

A remark on this clonotype: A clone one base away is much larger, so this may be a read error. The chain employs TRBV6-1 and TRBJ2-7; 16 bases line up with TRBD2. Judging by the DNA end, TRBJ2-1 fits better; the J call may be wrong. The CDR3 sequence is 16 residues long. Germline CDR1 and CDR2: MNHNS and SASEGT. CDR3 DNA sequence: TGTGCCAGCAGTAGGGGACTAGCGGGAGGGACCTACGAGCAGTTCTTC. Translation gives CASSRGLAGGTYEQFF.

This clonotype came up a few times. The V gene is TRBV28, the J gene TRBJ1-2; unclear D gene. The CDR3 loop spans 16 amino acids. Germline CDR1 MDHEN, CDR2 SYDVKM. Between the trimmed V and J ends, which lost 3 bases and 2 bases, there was a span of 16 bases. CDR3 protein: CASSFFNTKGNYGYTF. As DNA, the CDR3 is TGTGCCAGCAGTTTTTTTAATACAAAAGGGAACTATGGCTACACCTTC.

This clonotype has ten or more counts. The chain links TRBV24-1 to TRBJ2-7; possibly TRBD2 for D (6 bases). V was trimmed by 3 bases and J by 5 bases, leaving 16 bases between them. This CDR3 has 15 residues. Germline CDR1 reads KGHDR; CDR2 reads SFDVKD. The CDR3 bases are TGTGCCACCAGTGATGGGAGGCAGTCTTGGCACGAGCAGTACTTC. Amino acid sequence: CATSDGRQSWHEQYF.

This clonotype has at least ten counts. The genes are TRBV28 and TRBJ1-1; D not certain. The germline CDR1 and CDR2 sequences are MDHEN and SYDVKM. The V gene lost 1 base and the J gene lost 4 bases, with 19 bases spanning the gap. This CDR3 region has 17 residues. CDR3 amino acids: CASSLFISRVRGTEAFF. Here the CDR3 DNA reads TGTGCCAGCAGTTTATTTATCTCAAGGGTACGTGGCACTGAAGCTTTCTTT.

The rearrangement links TRBV19 to TRBJ2-3; no clear D. The germline V gene encodes CDR1 LNHDA and CDR2 SQIVND (reference sequence). Trimming took off 3 bases at V and 1 base at J, with 11 bases between the two ends. The CDR3 covers 15 residues. The CDR3 DNA reads TGTGCCAGTAGTATTGGCATTGGGGGCACAGATACGCAGTATTTT. It is translated as CASSIGIGGTDTQYF.

The genes are TRBV30 and TRBJ1-1; D is uncertain. The V gene's germline CDR1 is GTSNPN and CDR2 SVGIG (reference sequence). Trimming removed 4 bases from V and 0 bases from J, with 18 bases in between. CDR3 size: 16 residues. The CDR3 sequence: CAWISTRQDLNTEAFF. The CDR3 DNA follows: TGTGCCTGGATATCGACGCGGCAAGATCTGAACACTGAAGCTTTCTTT.

The table lists this clonotype with a few counts. The chain recombines TRBV9 with TRBJ2-5; 10 nucleotides match TRBD2. Germline CDR1 is SGDLS and CDR2 is YYNGEE. The CDR3 consists of 15 residues. V lost 3 bases, J lost 4 bases, and 6 bases stayed unmatched. CDR3 sequence: CASSEQRGGRETQYF. DNA of the CDR3: TGTGCCAGCAGCGAACAGCGGGGGGGCCGAGAGACCCAGTACTTC.

Ten or more counts support this clonotype. The gene calls are TRBV28 and TRBJ2-7; either TRBD1 or TRBD2 may fit D (6 bases each). Per the germline V gene, CDR1 is MDHEN and CDR2 is SYDVKM. V lost 3 bases, J lost 2 bases, and 17 bases lay in between. The CDR3 totals 16 residues. The CDR3 DNA sequence: TGTGCCAGCAGTTTCGTTTCGGGGGCCCGTCCCTACGAGCAGTACTTC. Translated: CASSFVSGARPYEQYF.

Ten or more counts support this clonotype. The chain carries TRBV27 and TRBJ2-7; D is unresolved. Germline V lookup: CDR1 MNHEY, CDR2 SMNVEV (reference sequence). The V and J ends lost 6 bases and 3 bases respectively, with 12 bases between them. The CDR3 runs to 13 residues. CDR3 loop: CASSALRSYEQYF. CDR3 bases: TGTGCCAGCAGCGCTCTCCGGAGCTACGAGCAGTACTTC.

This clonotype was observed many times. The chain has TRBV7-9 and TRBJ2-5; a weak D match, TRBD1 (5 bases). V dropped 5 bases and J dropped 0 bases, with 13 bases sitting between them. Germline V gene data show CDR1 as SEHNR and CDR2 as FQNEAQ (reference sequence). The CDR3 has 15 amino acids. The CDR3 DNA sequence: TGTGCCAGCAGCGAACAGGACATAAACCAAGAGACCCAGTACTTC. The encoded protein is CASSEQDINQETQYF.

Here the CDR3 reads CASSLGPGNNQYF. CDR3 in DNA: TGTGCCAGCAGCTTAGGCCCAGGCAACAACCAGTACTTC. The chain combines TRBV11-3 with TRBJ2-5; D gene unclear. CDR1 SGHNT and CDR2 YENEEA come from the germline V gene. Trimming removed 1 base at V and 10 bases at J, with 13 bases between. CDR3 length: 13 residues. Full variable domain (outside the CDR3, taken from reference TRBV11-3 and TRBJ2-5): EAGVVQSPRYKIIEKKQPVAFWCNPISGHNTLYWYLQNLGQGPELLIRYENEEAVDDSQLPKDRFSAERLKGVDSTLKIQPAELGDSAVYLCASSLGPGNNQYFGPGTRLLVL.

Many counts were recorded for this clonotype. This chain links TRBV20-1 with TRBJ2-3, with 9 nucleotides matching TRBD2. Germline CDR1 and CDR2: DFQATT and SNEGSKA (reference sequence). This CDR3 region has 12 residues. The CDR3 nucleotides are TGCAGGACACAGACTAGCGGAGATACGCAGTATTTT. It is translated as CRTQTSGDTQYF.

The chain has TRBV20-1 and TRBJ2-2; 8 bases line up with TRBD2. The germline V gene has CDR1 DFQATT and CDR2 SNEGSKA (reference sequence). J was trimmed by 3 bases and V by 2 bases; bases with no gene match: 2. The CDR3 is made up of 14 amino acids. In nucleotides, the CDR3 is TGCAGTGCTAGAACTAGCGGCCACACCGGGGAGCTGTTTTTT. This sequence encodes CSARTSGHTGELFF.

This clonotype was recorded at least ten times. The rearrangement links TRBV28 to TRBJ2-7, with D hard to call. The germline V gene encodes CDR1 MDHEN and CDR2 SYDVKM. Deletions cut 3 bases from V and 2 bases from J, with 14 bases between. The CDR3 has 15 residues. The CDR3 sequence is CASSFSLTATYEQYF. The CDR3 coding sequence is TGTGCCAGCAGTTTTTCCCTAACCGCTACCTACGAGCAGTACTTC. The variable domain in full, with the rest retrieved from reference TRBV28 and TRBJ2-7, is DVKVTQSSRYLVKRTGEKVFLECVQDMDHENMFWYRQDPGLGLRLIYFSYDVKMKEKGDIPEGYSVSREKKERFSLILESASTNQTSMYLCASSFSLTATYEQYFGPGTRLTVT.